The clone carrying this TCR beta chain was counted between two and nine times. Its antigen is currently unknown. The data were taken from a study of T cell repertoires in cytomegalovirus infection. TCRdb re-analysed the reads in MiXCR, keeping a single row per CDR3 protein. The sample includes about half a million distinct CDR3 sequences, approximately 40% of them seen just once. The source of this sequence is a human donor in good health (CMV status not recorded). Some clones in this sample may be carry-over from other donors' samples. Source: cultured PBMCs, taken from culture after CMV antigen stimulation.

CDR3 amino acids: CASSLISPKGELFF. The DNA for the CDR3 is TGTGCCAGCAGTTTAATAAGTCCCAAGGGGGAGCTGTTTTTT. V is TRBV12-3 or TRBV12-4 and J is TRBJ2-2, with D unresolved. This CDR3 spans 14 amino acids. With 2 bases removed from V and 8 bases from J, the gap between germline ends came to 12 bases.